The 10 T cell receptor beta chains listed next were all sequenced from one sample in a study of control samples from healthy donors and cancer patients. The table came from immunoSEQ multiplex PCR; TCRdb's copy has only in-frame clones and leaves some out. This table holds 170,000 or so clones, about 94% found once. The sequencing input was blood. The receptors were gathered from a woman aged 40 to 50 in good health.

V usage is TRBV6-1 and J usage is TRBJ1-5; D uncertain. Germline V gene data show CDR1 as MNHNS and CDR2 as SASEGT. Deletions cut 3 bases from V and 0 bases from J, with 6 bases between. This CDR3 comprises 14 residues. This CDR3 reads CASSESSSNQPQHF. In DNA, the CDR3 is TGTGCCAGCAGTGAGTCCAGTAGCAATCAGCCCCAGCATTTT.

The chain employs TRBV27 and TRBJ1-6, with D hard to call. V gave up 0 bases and J gave up 1 base, with 10 bases separating them. Germline values: CDR1 MNHEY, CDR2 SMNVEV (reference sequence). This CDR3 spans 17 amino acids. CDR3 protein: CASSLSDPGSYNSPLHF. The CDR3, as DNA: TGTGCCAGCAGTTTATCCGACCCGGGGTCCTATAATTCACCCCTCCACTTT.

The chain has TRBV11-2 and TRBJ2-3; D might be TRBD1 or TRBD2, each matching 6 bases. Germline assignment: CDR1 SGHAT and CDR2 FQNNGV. V lost 2 bases to trimming and J lost 2 bases, with 14 bases between them. The CDR3 has 16 amino acids. The CDR3 DNA follows: TGTGCCAGCAGCTTAAGGGGGGCAACCTACACAGATACGCAGTATTTT. Amino acids: CASSLRGATYTDTQYF.

The chain links TRBV3-1 (or the pseudogene TRBV3-2) to TRBJ2-1; D uncertain. The V end was cut by 5 bases, the J end by 6 bases, with 20 bases between. This CDR3 is built from 16 residues. CDR1 and CDR2 (germline): LGHDT, YNNKEL (reference sequence). Here the CDR3 DNA reads TGTGCCAGCAGCGTATCGGGCCGCTCAACCCGCAATGAGCAGTTCTTC. Protein product: CASSVSGRSTRNEQFF.

The rearrangement uses TRBV7-9 and TRBJ2-6; 7 bases match TRBD2. Looked up from germline, CDR1 is SEHNR and CDR2 is FQNEAQ (reference sequence). The V and J ends lost 1 base and 0 bases, in that order; junction bases with no gene match: 6. This CDR3 spans 18 amino acids. CDR3 loop: CASSLVGRGFSGANVLTF. CDR3 sequence (DNA): TGTGCCAGCAGCTTAGTCGGGCGGGGGTTCTCTGGGGCCAACGTCCTGACTTTC.

CDR3 DNA sequence: TGTGCCACACAACAGGGGGCTTCCTACGAGCAGTACTTC. The encoded protein is CATQQGASYEQYF. This chain uses TRBV10-3 with TRBJ2-7, with 9 bases matching TRBD1. V lost 10 bases and J lost 1; bases outside the gene matches: 5. Germline CDR1 ENHRY, CDR2 SYGVKD. The CDR3 is 13 residues long.

The rearrangement uses TRBV11-3 and TRBJ1-1; D ambiguous. Germline CDR1 reads SGHNT; CDR2 reads YENEEA. The CDR3 has 14 residues. With 5 bases removed from V and 1 base from J, the gap between germline ends came to 11 bases. In DNA form, the CDR3 reads TGTGCCAGCAGCCCTCGTTACGGGAACACTGAAGCTTTCTTT. Encoded protein: CASSPRYGNTEAFF.

The chain is built from TRBV3-1 (or the pseudogene TRBV3-2) and TRBJ1-1; TRBD1 aligns across 9 bases. With V trimmed by 4 bases and J by 3 bases, 15 bases remained unmatched. Germline values: CDR1 LGHDT, CDR2 YNNKEL (reference sequence). There are 18 residues in the CDR3. CDR3 nucleotide sequence: TGTGCCAGCAGCCCTCACCCCGGGACAGGGAGACCCCACACTGAAGCTTTCTTT. It specifies CASSPHPGTGRPHTEAFF.

This rearrangement joins TRBV6-6 to TRBJ1-5; 10 nucleotides line up with TRBD1. The CDR3 covers 16 residues. V lost 6 bases, J lost 3 bases, and 8 bases stayed unmatched. The germline CDR1 and CDR2 sequences are MNHNY and SVGAGI (reference sequence). The CDR3 sequence: CASSDGTGAFNQPQHF. The CDR3 coding sequence is TGTGCCAGCAGCGACGGGACAGGGGCTTTCAATCAGCCCCAGCATTTT.

V and J are TRBV7-9 and TRBJ1-2; D is unresolved. With 5 bases removed from V and 1 base from J, the gap between germline ends came to 8 bases. The V gene's germline CDR1 is SEHNR and CDR2 FQNEAQ (reference sequence). This CDR3 has 13 amino acids. CDR3 in DNA: TGTGCCAGCAGCGACGGGAGTAACTATGGCTACACCTTC. Its protein product is CASSDGSNYGYTF.